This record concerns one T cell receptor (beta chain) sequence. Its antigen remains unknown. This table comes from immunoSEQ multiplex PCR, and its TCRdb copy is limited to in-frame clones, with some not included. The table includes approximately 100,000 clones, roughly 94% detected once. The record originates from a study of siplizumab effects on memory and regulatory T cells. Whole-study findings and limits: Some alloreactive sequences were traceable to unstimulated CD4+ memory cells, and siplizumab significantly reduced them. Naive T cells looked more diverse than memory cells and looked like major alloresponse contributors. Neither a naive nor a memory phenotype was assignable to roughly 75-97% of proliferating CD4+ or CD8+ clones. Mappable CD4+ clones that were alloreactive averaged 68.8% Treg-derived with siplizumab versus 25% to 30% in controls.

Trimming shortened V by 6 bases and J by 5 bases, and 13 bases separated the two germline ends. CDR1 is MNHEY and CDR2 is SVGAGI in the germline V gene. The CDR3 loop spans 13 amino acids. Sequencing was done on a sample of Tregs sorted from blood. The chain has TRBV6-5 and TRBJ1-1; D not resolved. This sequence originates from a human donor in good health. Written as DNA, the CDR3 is TGTGCCAGCAGGGATGTGCAAGTAACTGAAGCTTTCTTT. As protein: CASRDVQVTEAFF.